This entry concerns a single T cell receptor (beta chain). The CDR3 sequence is 14 residues long. The germline CDR1 and CDR2 sequences are SGHAT and FQNNGV. The data were obtained in a study of tumor-infiltrating lymphocytes in oesophageal squamous cell carcinoma. TCRdb recomputed calls from the PCR reads with MiXCR, one row per CDR3 protein. Of roughly 11,000 distinct CDR3 sequences in the sample, approximately 60% were seen once. The rearrangement links TRBV11-2 to TRBJ2-1; 7 bases align to TRBD1. The end of the DNA aligns better with TRBJ2-5, so the J call may be wrong. This clonotype was obtained from a male donor with esophageal squamous cell carcinoma. The sequenced sample was esophageal tumor tissue. The CDR3 spells CASSLTQGEETQYF. DNA of the CDR3: TGTGCCAGCAGCTTAACCCAGGGGGAAGAGACCCAGTACTTC.